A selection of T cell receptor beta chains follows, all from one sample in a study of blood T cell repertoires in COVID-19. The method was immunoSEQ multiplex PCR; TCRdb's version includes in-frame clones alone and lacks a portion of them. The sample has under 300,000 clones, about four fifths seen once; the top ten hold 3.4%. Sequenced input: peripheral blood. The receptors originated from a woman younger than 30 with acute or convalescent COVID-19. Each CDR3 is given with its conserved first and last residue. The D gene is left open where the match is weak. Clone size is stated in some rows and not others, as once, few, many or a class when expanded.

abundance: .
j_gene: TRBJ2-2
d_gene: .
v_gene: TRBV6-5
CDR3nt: TGTGCCAGCAGTTACATCCTTACCGGGGAGCTGTTTTTT
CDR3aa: CASSYILTGELFF

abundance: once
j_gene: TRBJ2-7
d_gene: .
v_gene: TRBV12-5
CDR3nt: TGTGCTAGTGGTTTGAGCTTTCGCGGTTTGGACTTC
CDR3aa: CASGLSFRGLDF

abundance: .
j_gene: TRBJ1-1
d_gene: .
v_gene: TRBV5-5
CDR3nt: TGTGCCAGCAGCTTAGGGGATGTCATGAACACTGAAGCTTTCTTT
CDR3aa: CASSLGDVMNTEAFF

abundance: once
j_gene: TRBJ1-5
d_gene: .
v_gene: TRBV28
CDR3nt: TGTGCCAGCAGTTTCTCTGTAAGGCAGGGGCAGCCCCAGCATTTT
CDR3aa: CASSFSVRQGQPQHF

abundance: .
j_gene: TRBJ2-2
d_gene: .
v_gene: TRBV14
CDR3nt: TGTGCCAGCAGCCAAGAGGCGGTCATTGGGCTGTTTTTT
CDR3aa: CASSQEAVIGLFF

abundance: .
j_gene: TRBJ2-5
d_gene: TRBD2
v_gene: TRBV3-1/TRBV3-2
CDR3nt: TGTGCCAGCAGCCCGGACCCAGCGGGAGGGCCTGAGACCCAGTACTTC
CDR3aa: CASSPDPAGGPETQYF

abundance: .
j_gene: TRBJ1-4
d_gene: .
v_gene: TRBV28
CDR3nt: TGTGCCAGCAGTTTACAGACAGCGACTCTCAATGAAAAACTGTTTTTT
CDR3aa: CASSLQTATLNEKLFF

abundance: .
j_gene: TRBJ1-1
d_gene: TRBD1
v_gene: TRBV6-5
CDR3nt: TGTGCCAGCACCCGGAACAGGGGGCTGGGGACTGAAGCTTTCTTT
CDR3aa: CASTRNRGLGTEAFF

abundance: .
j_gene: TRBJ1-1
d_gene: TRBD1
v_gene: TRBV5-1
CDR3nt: TGCGCCAGCAGCGCTGGACAGGGGCCGCGGGACACTGAAGCTTTCTTT
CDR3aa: CASSAGQGPRDTEAFF

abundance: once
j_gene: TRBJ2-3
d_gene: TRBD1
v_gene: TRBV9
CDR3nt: TGTGCCAGCAGCGTAGTACCTACACAGGGGATCAGCACAGATACGCAGTATTTT
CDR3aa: CASSVVPTQGISTDTQYF

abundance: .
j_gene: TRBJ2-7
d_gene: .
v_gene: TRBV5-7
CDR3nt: TGTGCCAGCAGCGCAGACAACAGGGCCAGCACACCCCGCCGCTACGAGCAGTACTTC
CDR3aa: CASSADNRASTPRRYEQYF

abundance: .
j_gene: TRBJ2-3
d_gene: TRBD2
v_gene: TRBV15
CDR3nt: TGTGCCACCAGCCCCCGGACTAGGGGCGCAGATACGCAGTATTTT
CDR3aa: CATSPRTRGADTQYF

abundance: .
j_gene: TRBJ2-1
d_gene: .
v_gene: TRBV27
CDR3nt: TGTGCCAGCAGTCCAACAGGGTTTCTGAGCAATGAGCAGTTCTTC
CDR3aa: CASSPTGFLSNEQFF

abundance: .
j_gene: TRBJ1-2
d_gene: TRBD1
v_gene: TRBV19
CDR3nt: TGTGCCAGTAGTATAACCCACAGGGGACAAGATGGCTACACCTTC
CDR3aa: CASSITHRGQDGYTF

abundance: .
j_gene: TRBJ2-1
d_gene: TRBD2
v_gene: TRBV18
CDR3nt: TGTGCCAGCTCCCCCACCGGGACTAGCTCCTACAATGAGCAGTTCTTC
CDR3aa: CASSPTGTSSYNEQFF

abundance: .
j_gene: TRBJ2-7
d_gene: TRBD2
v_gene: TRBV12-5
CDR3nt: TGTGCTTCGCAGGGACTAGCGGGAGGACGGGGCTACGAGCAGTACTTC
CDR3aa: CASQGLAGGRGYEQYF

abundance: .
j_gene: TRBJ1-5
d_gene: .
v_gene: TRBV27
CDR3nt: TGTGCCAGCAGTTTATCGAACCCAGGGATGGCCCTCAATCAGCCCCAGCATTTT
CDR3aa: CASSLSNPGMALNQPQHF

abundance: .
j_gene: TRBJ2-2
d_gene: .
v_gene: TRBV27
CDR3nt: TGTGCCAGCAGTTTGTTAGCGGCCGTAACCGGGGAGCTGTTTTTT
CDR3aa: CASSLLAAVTGELFF

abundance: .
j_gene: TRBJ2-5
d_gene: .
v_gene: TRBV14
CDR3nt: TGTGCCAGCAGCCCAACCCGGGAGCTAGAGACCCAGTACTTC
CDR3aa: CASSPTRELETQYF

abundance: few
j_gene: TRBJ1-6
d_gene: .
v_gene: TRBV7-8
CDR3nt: TGTGCCAGCAGCTTAGACGGGAGCTCCTATAATTCACCCCTCCACTTT
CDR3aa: CASSLDGSSYNSPLHF

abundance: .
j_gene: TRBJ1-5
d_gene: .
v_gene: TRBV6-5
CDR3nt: TGTGCCAGCAGGCCAGGGAATTGGCTCCAGCCCCAGCATTTT
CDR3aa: CASRPGNWLQPQHF

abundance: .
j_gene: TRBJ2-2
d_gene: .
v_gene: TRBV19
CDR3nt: TGTGCCAGTAGTATAATCGGGCAGGGGTATACACGGGAGCTGTTTTTT
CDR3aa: CASSIIGQGYTRELFF

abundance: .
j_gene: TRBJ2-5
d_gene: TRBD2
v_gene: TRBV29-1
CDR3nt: TGCAGCGTTGGAGCGGGAGTAAGTGGGGAGACCCAGTACTTC
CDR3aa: CSVGAGVSGETQYF

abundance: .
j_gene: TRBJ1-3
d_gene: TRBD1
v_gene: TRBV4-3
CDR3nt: TGCGCCAGCAGCCAAGGGACAGGATGGGTTGCAGGAAACACCATATATTTT
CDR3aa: CASSQGTGWVAGNTIYF

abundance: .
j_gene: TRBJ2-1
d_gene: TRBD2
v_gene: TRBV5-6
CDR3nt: TGTGCCAGCAGTTTCCCGGACTGGGAGGGACCCTACAATGAGCAGTTCTTC
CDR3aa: CASSFPDWEGPYNEQFF

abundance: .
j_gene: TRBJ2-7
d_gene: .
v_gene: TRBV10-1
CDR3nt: TGCGCCAGCAGTTCTTGTCTAGCTGACCCCTACGAGCAGTACTTC
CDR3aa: CASSSCLADPYEQYF

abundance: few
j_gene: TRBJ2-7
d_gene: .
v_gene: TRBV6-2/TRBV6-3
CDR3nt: TGTGCCAGCAGTTACCCGTCCTACGAGCAGTACTTC
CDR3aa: CASSYPSYEQYF

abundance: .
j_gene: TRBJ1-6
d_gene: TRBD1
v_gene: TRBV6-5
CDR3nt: TGTGCCAGCCATCGGGACAGTTCAAGCTCACCCCTCCACTTT
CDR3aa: CASHRDSSSSPLHF

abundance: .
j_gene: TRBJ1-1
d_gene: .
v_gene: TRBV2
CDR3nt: TGTGCCAGCAGGCCGGGACATCAAAACACTGAAGCTTTCTTT
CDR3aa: CASRPGHQNTEAFF

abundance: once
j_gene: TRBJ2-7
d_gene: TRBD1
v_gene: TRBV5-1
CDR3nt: TGCGCCAGCAGCTATGGGACAGGGGGAAGGCAGTACTTC
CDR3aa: CASSYGTGGRQYF

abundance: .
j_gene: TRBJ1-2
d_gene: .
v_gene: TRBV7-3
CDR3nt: TGTGCCAGCAGCCCCGCCGCAGGGAATGGCTACACCTTC
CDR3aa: CASSPAAGNGYTF

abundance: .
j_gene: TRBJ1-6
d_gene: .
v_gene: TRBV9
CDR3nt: TGTGCCAGCCACCCTACAGGGCGAACCAGCAATTCACCCCTCCACTTT
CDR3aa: CASHPTGRTSNSPLHF

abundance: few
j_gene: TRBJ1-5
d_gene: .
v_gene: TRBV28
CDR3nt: TGTGCCAGCAGTATTTACCAGGGGCAGCCCCAGCATTTT
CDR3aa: CASSIYQGQPQHF